A single sample is the source of the 27 T cell receptor beta chains below, sequenced in a study of blood T cell repertoires in COVID-19. Generated by immunoSEQ multiplex PCR, the TCRdb table keeps only in-frame clones and is missing some. The sample has about 190,000 clones; 78% are singletons. The source material was peripheral blood. The receptors originated from a woman aged 80 or over with active or convalescent COVID-19.

The chain recombines TRBV10-3 with TRBJ2-5, with a tentative D call TRBD1 (5 bases). CDR1 is ENHRY and CDR2 is SYGVKD in the germline V gene. V lost 0 bases to trimming and J lost 7 bases, with 15 bases between them. This CDR3 comprises 15 residues. CDR3 sequence: CAISESETVGGTQYF. In DNA form, the CDR3 reads TGTGCCATCAGTGAGTCGGAGACAGTCGGCGGGACCCAGTACTTC.

The J gene is TRBJ2-1, the V gene TRBV21-1; TRBD1 is the table's D call and was not checked against the DNA. TRBV21-1 is classified as a pseudogene. The CDR3 sequence is 18 residues long. CDR3 region: CASSKKFSGSSSYNEQFF. DNA for the CDR3: TGTGCCAGCAGCAAGAAGTTCTCAGGGTCAAGCTCCTACAATGAGCAGTTCTTC.

The V gene is TRBV28, the J gene TRBJ2-2; 7 bases map to TRBD1. Unmatched junction bases numbered 5, after V lost 10 bases and J lost 3 bases. CDR3 size: 13 residues. Germline lookup yields CDR1 MDHEN and CDR2 SYDVKM. This CDR3 reads CAIGQEDTGELFF. The CDR3, as DNA: TGTGCCATAGGACAGGAAGACACCGGGGAGCTGTTTTTT.

This chain joins TRBV7-6 and TRBJ2-5, with D maybe TRBD2 (6 bases). The CDR3 extends over 16 amino acids. CDR1 and CDR2 (germline): SGHVS, FNYEAQ. V lost 1 base, J lost 1 base, and 13 bases lay in between. This CDR3 is CASSLVRDSGQETQYF. The CDR3 nucleotides are TGTGCCAGCAGCTTAGTGCGGGACTCGGGCCAAGAGACCCAGTACTTC.

The chain links TRBV7-9 to TRBJ2-2; TRBD2 matches 12 bases. Trimming took 3 bases from V and 1 from J; bases not matched to a gene: 0. The CDR3 has 16 residues. Germline-derived CDR1 and CDR2 are SEHNR and FQNEAQ (reference sequence). CDR3 in amino acids: CASSLGLAGNTGELFF. DNA for the CDR3: TGTGCCAGCAGCTTGGGACTAGCGGGGAACACCGGGGAGCTGTTTTTT.

The CDR3 sequence: CASSVRQHRSYNEQFF. CDR3 DNA: TGTGCCAGCAGCGTTAGACAGCACCGTTCCTACAATGAGCAGTTCTTC. The rearrangement joins TRBV9 to TRBJ2-1; possibly TRBD1 for D (5 bases). The CDR3 sequence is 16 residues long. The V end lost 2 bases, the J end lost 1 base, and 13 bases lay between the germline ends. Germline V gene sequence: CDR1 SGDLS, CDR2 YYNGEE.

In this sample, this clone turned up a few times. J is TRBJ1-2 and V is TRBV5-1, with 8 bases identical to TRBD1. V lost 4 bases to trimming and J lost 5 bases; unmatched junction nucleotides: 4. This CDR3 is built from 13 residues. CDR1 is SGHRS, CDR2 YFSETQ, per germline. The CDR3 coding sequence is TGCGCCAGCAGCATCAGGACAGGGTATGGCTACACCTTC. Translating it yields CASSIRTGYGYTF.

The gene calls are TRBV20-1 and TRBJ1-1; weak D call: TRBD1 (5 bases). The germline gives CDR1 DFQATT, CDR2 SNEGSKA (reference sequence). V was trimmed by 3 bases and J by 7 bases, leaving 9 bases between them. This CDR3 region has 11 residues. CDR3: CSARETVEAFF. DNA for the CDR3: TGCAGTGCTAGGGAGACAGTTGAAGCTTTCTTT.

On this clone itself: At the DNA level, this CDR3 is encoded by other sequences in the same sample as well. V is TRBV9 and J is TRBJ2-1, with 7 bases aligning to TRBD1. Germline CDR1 is SGDLS and CDR2 is YYNGEE. There are 15 residues in the CDR3. V shed 1 base, J shed 0 bases, and the junction held 1 base outside the gene matches. CDR3 in DNA: TGTGCCAGCAGCGTATCAGGGGGCTCCTACAATGAGCAGTTCTTC. Translating it yields CASSVSGGSYNEQFF.

V gene TRBV5-1 combines with J gene TRBJ2-3, with TRBD1 matching 7 bases. The germline CDR1 and CDR2 sequences are SGHRS and YFSETQ. The V gene end was trimmed by 3 bases and the J gene end by 4 bases; junction bases not matched to a gene: 5. CDR3 size: 14 residues. The CDR3 spells CASSSQTGPDTQYF. The CDR3 DNA sequence: TGCGCCAGCAGCTCGCAGACAGGGCCAGATACGCAGTATTTT. The complete variable domain, with remaining parts taken from reference TRBV5-1 and TRBJ2-3, reads KAGVTQTPRYLIKTRGQQVTLSCSPISGHRSVSWYQQTPGQGLQFLFEYFSETQRNKGNFPGRFSGRQFSNSRSEMNVSTLELGDSALYLCASSSQTGPDTQYFGPGTRLTVL.

This clone was observed a single time. The J gene is TRBJ1-1, the V gene TRBV5-1; the D gene is possibly TRBD1 (6 bases). CDR3 length: 15 residues. Trimming removed 1 base at V and 5 bases at J, with 15 bases between. CDR1 is SGHRS and CDR2 is YFSETQ in the germline V gene. CDR3 region: CASSLQLGARTEAFF. CDR3 nucleotide sequence: TGCGCCAGCAGCTTGCAACTGGGGGCGCGGACTGAAGCTTTCTTT.

The CDR3 reads CASSLGGRTFEKLFF. DNA of the CDR3: TGTGCCAGCAGTTTGGGGGGGCGTACGTTCGAAAAACTGTTTTTT. The chain combines TRBV28 with TRBJ1-4; a possible D gene is TRBD1 (6 bases). The germline V gene encodes CDR1 MDHEN and CDR2 SYDVKM. The CDR3 totals 15 residues. V was shortened by 3 bases and J by 8 bases, with 16 bases between the two germline ends.

This chain connects TRBV28 to TRBJ2-7, with D perhaps TRBD1 (6 bases). The CDR3 contains 15 residues. Germline lookup yields CDR1 MDHEN and CDR2 SYDVKM. Trimming cost V 1 base and J 1 base, with 11 bases left between them. This CDR3 is CASSLSGVSSYEQYF. In DNA, the CDR3 is TGTGCCAGCAGTTTATCAGGGGTGTCTTCCTACGAGCAGTACTTC.

V usage is TRBV27 and J usage is TRBJ2-7; 11 bases match TRBD2. The CDR3 is made up of 14 amino acids. Looked up from germline, CDR1 is MNHEY and CDR2 is SMNVEV (reference sequence). The J segment lost 4 bases and the V segment lost 6 bases, leaving 5 bases of the junction unmatched. CDR3 residues: CASSRTSGLYEQYF. The CDR3 region has the DNA TGTGCCAGCAGCCGGACTAGCGGGCTTTACGAGCAGTACTTC.

The chain is built from TRBV28 and TRBJ1-5; unclear D gene. The CDR3 has 13 amino acids. Germline V gives CDR1 MDHEN, CDR2 SYDVKM. Trimming removed 9 bases from V and 3 bases from J, with 12 bases in between. CDR3 amino acids: CASVSGYNQPQHF. The CDR3 coding sequence is TGTGCCAGTGTTTCGGGGTACAATCAGCCCCAGCATTTT.

The V and J genes are TRBV27 and TRBJ1-4; 11 nucleotides align to TRBD1. CDR3 size: 17 residues. V lost 6 bases to trimming and J lost 8 bases; unmatched junction nucleotides: 14. From germline, CDR1 is MNHEY and CDR2 SMNVEV (reference sequence). The CDR3 sequence: CASRPGQGETLWEKLFF. For the CDR3, the DNA is TGTGCCAGCAGGCCGGGACAGGGGGAAACTCTTTGGGAAAAACTGTTTTTT.

There are a few counts of this clone. The rearrangement joins TRBV5-1 to TRBJ1-2, with TRBD1 as a possible D gene (5 bases). The V end was cut by 1 base, the J end by 0 bases, with 7 bases between. The CDR3 length is 14 residues. In germline, CDR1 is SGHRS, CDR2 YFSETQ. CDR3: CASSLRQSNYGYTF. The CDR3 DNA reads as TGCGCCAGCAGCTTGAGACAGTCTAACTATGGCTACACCTTC. The variable domain in full, with the rest retrieved from reference TRBV5-1 and TRBJ1-2, is KAGVTQTPRYLIKTRGQQVTLSCSPISGHRSVSWYQQTPGQGLQFLFEYFSETQRNKGNFPGRFSGRQFSNSRSEMNVSTLELGDSALYLCASSLRQSNYGYTFGSGTRLTVV.

This clone was picked up one time. This sample also contains other DNA sequences that code for the same CDR3. This rearrangement joins TRBV28 to TRBJ1-2; D not resolved. Germline V lookup: CDR1 MDHEN, CDR2 SYDVKM. The CDR3 is 12 amino acids. Between the trimmed V and J ends, which lost 1 base and 4 bases, there was a span of 4 bases. The CDR3 region has the DNA TGTGCCAGCAGTTTATCGGGCTATGGCTACACCTTC. Residues: CASSLSGYGYTF.

The genes are TRBV3-1 (or the pseudogene TRBV3-2) and TRBJ2-5; D gene unclear. CDR3 size: 12 residues. Germline loops: CDR1 LGHDT, CDR2 YNNKEL (reference sequence). The ends were cut back, 3 bases at V and 2 bases at J, with 4 bases in the middle. The DNA for the CDR3 is TGTGCCAGCAGCCAGCAGCAAGAGACCCAGTACTTC. Its protein product is CASSQQQETQYF.

The chain joins TRBV9 to TRBJ1-5, with D maybe TRBD1 (5 bases). The germline V gene has CDR1 SGDLS and CDR2 YYNGEE. CDR3 length: 13 residues. V dropped 4 bases and J dropped 6 bases, with 11 bases sitting between them. The DNA of the CDR3 is TGTGCCAGCAGCCGGGGGGATCGTCAGCCCCAGCATTTT. Its translation: CASSRGDRQPQHF.

This rearrangement joins TRBV7-6 to TRBJ2-2; D is ambiguous. The CDR3 contains 13 residues. Looked up from germline, CDR1 is SGHVS and CDR2 is FNYEAQ. Trimming left V 1 base short and J 5 bases short, with 5 bases between. CDR3 residues: CASSLERTGELFF. The CDR3 region has the DNA TGTGCCAGCAGCTTAGAGAGAACCGGGGAGCTGTTTTTT.

The V gene is TRBV7-2, the J gene TRBJ2-5; 10 nucleotides match TRBD2. There are 14 residues in the CDR3. The V segment lost 5 bases and the J segment 5 bases; nucleotides outside the gene matches: 5. Germline V gene data show CDR1 as SGHTA and CDR2 as FQGNSA. In DNA, the CDR3 is TGTGCCAGCAGCCCGGGACTAGCGCCGGAGACCCAGTACTTC. Protein: CASSPGLAPETQYF.

This chain connects TRBV10-3 to TRBJ2-5, with D maybe TRBD2 (5 bases). This CDR3 is built from 12 residues. Trimming left V 6 bases short and J 3 bases short, with 8 bases between. Germline CDR1 and CDR2: ENHRY and SYGVKD. DNA for the CDR3: TGTGCCATCAGAGGACTGAAAGAGACCCAGTACTTC. Residues: CAIRGLKETQYF.

The chain recombines TRBV4-3 with TRBJ2-7; TRBD2 matches at 9 bases. The germline CDR1 and CDR2 sequences are LGHNA and YSLEER. V was clipped by 0 bases and J by 3 bases; unmatched bases: 3. The CDR3 sequence is 15 residues long. CDR3 nucleotide sequence: TGCGCCAGCAGCCAAGAAGCGGGGGGAAACTACGAGCAGTACTTC. Translation: CASSQEAGGNYEQYF.

The rearrangement joins TRBV9 to TRBJ1-2, with TRBD1 matching 7 bases. Germline CDR1 is SGDLS and CDR2 is YYNGEE. CDR3 length: 13 amino acids. Losses at the gene ends were 3 bases for V and 7 bases for J; bases not matched to a gene: 6. DNA for the CDR3: TGTGCCAGCAGCGGCAGGGGGGTAGGTGGCTACACCTTC. Its translation: CASSGRGVGGYTF. Full variable domain (outside the CDR3, taken from reference TRBV9 and TRBJ1-2): DSGVTQTPKHLITATGQRVTLRCSPRSGDLSVYWYQQSLDQGLQFLIQYYNGEERAKGNILERFSAQQFPDLHSELNLSSLELGDSALYFCASSGRGVGGYTFGSGTRLTVV.

The V and J genes are TRBV5-1 and TRBJ1-6, with D unclear. V dropped 4 bases and J dropped 5 bases, with 4 bases sitting between them. CDR1 and CDR2 from the germline V gene are SGHRS and YFSETQ. This CDR3 has 12 amino acids. The CDR3 bases are TGCGCCAGCAGCCAAAATAATTCACCCCTCCACTTT. Translation: CASSQNNSPLHF. Complete variable domain (other parts from reference TRBV5-1 and TRBJ1-6): KAGVTQTPRYLIKTRGQQVTLSCSPISGHRSVSWYQQTPGQGLQFLFEYFSETQRNKGNFPGRFSGRQFSNSRSEMNVSTLELGDSALYLCASSQNNSPLHFGNGTRLTVT.

The chain uses TRBV5-4 and TRBJ2-1, with TRBD1 matching 12 bases. Trimming cost V 0 bases and J 6 bases; bases outside gene matches: 13. CDR1 and CDR2 from the germline V gene are SGHNT and YYREEE (reference sequence). The CDR3 sequence is 19 residues long. The CDR3 here is CASSLGVSGTGGAGNEQFF. The DNA for the CDR3 is TGTGCCAGCAGCTTGGGTGTTTCGGGGACAGGGGGCGCGGGCAATGAGCAGTTCTTC. Drawing the rest from reference TRBV5-4 and TRBJ2-1, the complete variable domain is ETGVTQSPTHLIKTRGQQVTLRCSSQSGHNTVSWYQQALGQGPQFIFQYYREEENGRGNFPPRFSGLQFPNYSSELNVNALELDDSALYLCASSLGVSGTGGAGNEQFFGPGTRLTVL.